The rows below give T cell receptor beta chains drawn from one sample of a study of blood T cells in healthy people across ages. TCRdb fed the 5' RACE reads into MiXCR, producing one record per CDR3 protein. The sample lists 920,000 or so distinct CDR3 sequences, 35% to 50% occurring once. The source material was blood. The source is a woman aged 55-70 years in good health. CDR3s include the opening cysteine and the closing phenylalanine or tryptophan. D genes are given only for firm matches. Size is omitted from some rows. Given values are once, few, many or a class for expanded clones.

d_call	cdr3_length	clone_size	j_call	v_call	cdr3_nt	cdr3_aa
-	12	few	TRBJ1-2	TRBV3-1	TGTGCCAGCAGTTACAGGAACTATGGCTACACCTTC	CASSYRNYGYTF
-	12	-	TRBJ2-1	TRBV12-3/TRBV12-4	TGTGCCAGCAGCCCCTTAACAACGGAGCGGTTCTTC	CASSPLTTERFF
-	13	few	TRBJ2-5	TRBV28	TGTGCCAGCACAGCGACAGACGAAGAGACCCAGTACTTC	CASTATDEETQYF
-	13	-	TRBJ1-2	TRBV27	TGTGCCAGCAGTTTTCGGGGGCTTGGTGGCTACACCTTC	CASSFRGLGGYTF
-	14	-	TRBJ2-5	TRBV30	TGTGCCTGGAGTGTGGGCAGGGACGCGGAGACCCAGTACTTC	CAWSVGRDAETQYF
-	12	-	TRBJ2-7	TRBV20-1	TGCAGTGCTAGCCCAGGGAAATACGAGCAGTACTTC	CSASPGKYEQYF
-	14	-	TRBJ2-7	TRBV4-1	TGCGCCAGCAGCCAAGAAGGCTTAACCTACGAGCAGTACTTC	CASSQEGLTYEQYF
TRBD2	16	few	TRBJ2-3	TRBV11-3	TGTGCCAGCAGCCTCCAGCGGGAGGGCCCTCCAGATACGCAGTATTTT	CASSLQREGPPDTQYF
-	15	-	TRBJ2-3	TRBV28	TGTGCCAGCAGTCCGTACCGGGAGCCACCAGATACGCAGTATTTT	CASSPYREPPDTQYF
-	11	few	TRBJ2-3	TRBV20-1	TGCAGTGCTAGAGAGGCGGATACGCAGTATTTT	CSAREADTQYF
TRBD1	15	few	TRBJ2-7	TRBV14	TGTGCCAGCAGCCGCAACGACAGGGCCCCCTACGAGCAGTACTTC	CASSRNDRAPYEQYF
TRBD1	15	-	TRBJ1-6	TRBV6-6	TGTGCCAGCAGTCACGTGGGACAGGGGGATTCACCCCTCCACTTT	CASSHVGQGDSPLHF
TRBD1	17	once	TRBJ2-5	TRBV11-1	TGTGCCAGCAGCTTAGGATGGGTGGGACAGGAAACAGAGACCCAGTACTTC	CASSLGWVGQETETQYF
TRBD2	14	-	TRBJ2-7	TRBV11-2	TGTGCCAGCAGCGTATTGACTAGCTTCTACGAGCAGTACTTC	CASSVLTSFYEQYF
TRBD1	14	-	TRBJ2-7	TRBV20-1	TGCAGTGCTCATGGGACAGGGCAGTCCTACGAGCAGTACTTC	CSAHGTGQSYEQYF
TRBD1	13	-	TRBJ2-5	TRBV10-1	TGCGCCAGCCAGGGGGCGCAGGGAGAGACCCAGTACTTC	CASQGAQGETQYF
-	18	few	TRBJ1-5	TRBV7-9	TGTGCCAGCAGCCCCCGCCGTGGAGGGATCGGTAGCAATCAGCCCCAGCATTTT	CASSPRRGGIGSNQPQHF
TRBD2	18	few	TRBJ2-7	TRBV28	TGTGCCAGCAGATCCCGGGAGGGGGGTTCGTATCAGGCCTACGAGCAGTACTTC	CASRSREGGSYQAYEQYF
TRBD2	17	few	TRBJ2-1	TRBV9	TGTGCCAGCAGCGTATATACGAGCGGGAGGTCGTTCAATGAGCAGTTCTTC	CASSVYTSGRSFNEQFF
TRBD1	14	many	TRBJ2-1	TRBV20-1	TGCAGTGCTAGCCCCCAGGGGGTTTTTAGCGAGCAGTTCTTC	CSASPQGVFSEQFF
-	14	few	TRBJ2-7	TRBV6-1	TGTGCCAGCAGTTGGGTCCGGGTCTCCTACGAGCAGTACTTC	CASSWVRVSYEQYF
-	12	few	TRBJ1-5	TRBV29-1	TGCAGCGTTTGGGAGGGCAATCAGCCCCAGCATTTT	CSVWEGNQPQHF
-	12	-	TRBJ1-2	TRBV25-1	TGTGCCAGCAGTGAGGGCATAATGGGCTACACCTTC	CASSEGIMGYTF
TRBD2	15	-	TRBJ2-7	TRBV6-1	TGTGCCATCCACCGTCTAGCGGGAGGCTCCTACGAGCAGTACTTC	CAIHRLAGGSYEQYF
-	13	-	TRBJ2-7	TRBV28	TGTGCCAGCAGTTTAGGACCCCACTACGAACAGTACTTC	CASSLGPHYEQYF
-	15	-	TRBJ2-3	TRBV10-2	TGCGCCAGCAGTGAGTGGGGGACTAGCACAGATACGCAGTATTTT	CASSEWGTSTDTQYF
-	11	-	TRBJ1-2	TRBV11-2	TGTGCCAGCAGCCGGTTCGGTGGCTACACCTTC	CASSRFGGYTF
TRBD1	16	once	TRBJ1-6	TRBV11-2	TGTGCCAGCAGCTTAAACAGGGGGGCTTATAATTCACCCCTCCACTTT	CASSLNRGAYNSPLHF
-	17	-	TRBJ2-1	TRBV24-1	TGTGCCACCAGTGATTCGACCGGACAGCGGCCCAACAATGAGCAGTTCTTC	CATSDSTGQRPNNEQFF
-	16	few	TRBJ2-1	TRBV5-8	TGTGCCAGCAGCTTGGGGGTGGGAGGATCCTACAATGAGCAGTTCTTC	CASSLGVGGSYNEQFF
-	12	-	TRBJ1-1	TRBV27	TGTGCCAGCATGGCAGGTGGGACTGAAGCTTTCTTT	CASMAGGTEAFF
-	17	-	TRBJ2-6	TRBV12-5	TGTGCCTCTCCCCCGGGGCTCCGATCCTCTGGGGCCAACGTCCTGACTTTC	CASPPGLRSSGANVLTF
-	15	few	TRBJ2-5	TRBV11-1	TGTGCCAGCAGCGGTCAGACAGTCCCTCAAGAGACCCAGTACTTC	CASSGQTVPQETQYF
TRBD2	14	-	TRBJ2-3	TRBV12-3/TRBV12-4	TGTGCCAGCAGTGACTTGTTAGCGGGAGATACGCAGTATTTT	CASSDLLAGDTQYF
-	13	many	TRBJ2-1	TRBV9	TGTGCCAGCAGCGTAGGCCCGTACAATGAGCAGTTCTTC	CASSVGPYNEQFF
-	15	-	TRBJ1-5	TRBV27	TGTGCCAGCAGTTTAGATGCCGGCGTCAATCAGCCCCAGCATTTT	CASSLDAGVNQPQHF